This T cell receptor beta chain was recovered during a study of blood T cell repertoires in COVID-19. Study summary: The study drew acute and convalescent COVID-19 samples from the United States, Italy and Spain. The analysed material was cDNA or gDNA that came from T cells, B-cell-depleted T cells, or PBMCs.

This clone was counted a few times. Trimming removed 0 bases at V and 6 bases at J, with 12 bases between. Germline V lookup: CDR1 MDHEN, CDR2 SYDVKM. This CDR3 is built from 15 residues. Clones were read by immunoSEQ multiplex PCR, and TCRdb kept only the in-frame ones, dropping some. The sample carries around 94,000 clones, 86% recorded once. The J gene is TRBJ1-5, the V gene TRBV28, with D perhaps TRBD1 (5 bases). The sequence derives from a man at least 80 years old with acute or convalescent COVID-19. Sequenced sample: peripheral blood. The CDR3 spells CASSLWGRVVQPQHF. CDR3 nucleotides: TGTGCCAGCAGTTTATGGGGCAGGGTGGTTCAGCCCCAGCATTTT.